Sequencing of this T cell receptor (beta chain) was carried out in a study of T cells in tuberculosis. Study details: CD1B tetramers identified T cells specific for mycobacterial lipid GMM. The study, taken as a whole, reports: The TCR-beta difference was not significant; alpha differences partly reflected length. Active tuberculosis alpha repertoires lay closer to GMM-specific TCRs than controls'.

A remark on this clone: Its antigen is still unknown.

Data came from immunoSEQ multiplex PCR; TCRdb stores just in-frame clones and leaves some out. The table shows 30,000 to 35,000 clones, with approximately 89% occurring only once. Sequencing was performed on PBMCs. The sequence derives from a donor between 10 and 35 years old with latent tuberculosis or without tuberculosis infection.

In DNA, the CDR3 is TGTGCCAGCAGCAACCACTACGGTAGCACAGATACGCAGTATTTT. It codes for CASSNHYGSTDTQYF. The chain combines TRBV7-7 with TRBJ2-3; D is unclear. V was trimmed by 5 bases and J by 0 bases, leaving 12 bases between them. Looked up from germline, CDR1 is SSHAT and CDR2 is FNYEAQ (reference sequence). CDR3 size: 15 residues.